This passage covers 14 T cell receptor beta chains from one sample sequenced in a study of cytomegalovirus exposure and HLA in healthy donors. The PCR had 60 Vbeta and 13 Jbeta primers. TCRdb's table, derived via immunoSEQ multiplex PCR, lists solely in-frame clones and lacks some. The data contain roughly 100,000 clones, roughly 80% of them seen just once; the ten biggest clones take up 3% to 4%. Source material: PBMCs. The receptors derive from a man aged 55 to 70 in good health and CMV-seronegative.

The chain uses TRBV5-1 and TRBJ2-7, with D perhaps matching TRBD2 (6 bases). The germline V gene encodes CDR1 SGHRS and CDR2 YFSETQ. V lost 5 bases, J lost 0 bases, and 12 bases lay in between. The CDR3 totals 14 residues. CDR3 sequence (DNA): TGCGCCAGCAGGGGGGAGGCCGTCTCCTACGAGCAGTACTTC. It encodes CASRGEAVSYEQYF.

J is TRBJ2-1 and V is TRBV4-2; D might be TRBD2 (6 bases). The V end was cut by 2 bases, the J end by 7 bases, with 30 bases between. The length of the CDR3 is 20 residues. CDR1 and CDR2 (germline): LGHNA, YNFKEQ. The CDR3 spells CASSQPSGAKTSPRGNEQFF. Written as DNA, the CDR3 is TGTGCCAGCAGCCAACCTTCCGGGGCGAAGACTAGTCCCCGGGGAAATGAGCAGTTCTTC.

This chain uses TRBV7-2 with TRBJ2-5, with TRBD1 as a possible D gene (8 bases). CDR1 and CDR2 (germline): SGHTA, FQGNSA. Trimming stripped 5 bases from V and 2 bases from J, with 15 bases between. This CDR3 contains 15 residues. As DNA, the CDR3 is TGTGCCAGCAGCAAACAGGGGGGGCTACAAGAGACCCAGTACTTC. It translates to CASSKQGGLQETQYF.

This clone was detected only a few times. The genes are TRBV6-6 and TRBJ2-2, with D possibly being TRBD2 (6 bases). CDR1 is MNHNY, CDR2 SVGAGI, per germline (reference sequence). V lost 2 bases and J 2 bases, leaving 9 bases between the germline ends. This CDR3 contains 15 residues. The chain's CDR3 is CASSYVGLNTGELFF. The CDR3 DNA follows: TGTGCCAGCAGTTACGTGGGACTCAACACCGGGGAGCTGTTTTTT.

This chain connects TRBV28 to TRBJ1-3, with D perhaps TRBD1 (6 bases). The CDR3 totals 15 residues. V dropped 5 bases and J dropped 4 bases, with 15 bases sitting between them. Per germline, CDR1 MDHEN and CDR2 SYDVKM. The CDR3 region has the DNA TGTGCCAGCAGTGATAATATGGGGGCCGGAAACACCATATATTTT. It translates to CASSDNMGAGNTIYF.

The V call is TRBV5-1, the J call TRBJ2-2, with D uncertain. V lost 4 bases and J lost 2, with 9 bases in between. Per the germline V gene, CDR1 is SGHRS and CDR2 is YFSETQ. This CDR3 spans 14 amino acids. The chain's CDR3 is CASSTDTNTGELFF. Written as DNA, the CDR3 is TGCGCCAGCAGCACCGACACAAACACCGGGGAGCTGTTTTTT.

The chain couples TRBV4-2 to TRBJ2-5; 9 bases fit TRBD2. Germline CDR1 is LGHNA and CDR2 is YNFKEQ. The CDR3 contains 15 residues. V lost 1 base, J lost 3 bases, and 3 bases stayed unmatched. The CDR3, as DNA: TGTGCCAGCAGCCAAGGCGGCGGGGGGGAAGAGACCCAGTACTTC. As protein: CASSQGGGGEETQYF.

This clone was seen a few times. The V gene is TRBV19, the J gene TRBJ1-1, with a weak D call TRBD1 (5 bases). The germline V gene has CDR1 LNHDA and CDR2 SQIVND (reference sequence). The CDR3 length is 15 residues. Trimming left V 3 bases short and J 5 bases short, with 16 bases between. The CDR3 spells CASSMGRQGGTEAFF. The CDR3 DNA follows: TGTGCCAGTAGTATGGGGAGGCAGGGCGGGACTGAAGCTTTCTTT.

The V call is TRBV4-3, the J call TRBJ1-2; 7 bases align to TRBD1. This CDR3 region has 15 residues. The V gene end was trimmed by 0 bases and the J gene end by 4 bases; junction bases not matched to a gene: 5. The V gene's germline CDR1 is LGHNA and CDR2 YSLEER. The DNA of the CDR3 is TGCGCCAGCAGCCAAGATAAGGGACAGATCTATGGCTACACCTTC. Protein product: CASSQDKGQIYGYTF.

This chain uses TRBV7-3 with TRBJ2-2; 13 bases align to TRBD2. The V gene's germline CDR1 is SGHTA and CDR2 FQGTGA. V was clipped by 5 bases and J by 7 bases; unmatched bases: 7. The CDR3 covers 16 residues. CDR3 DNA sequence: TGTGCCAGCAGCCCCGGGACTAGCGGGATTTTCGGGGAGCTGTTTTTT. Translation: CASSPGTSGIFGELFF.

The chain is built from TRBV30 and TRBJ1-6; D unresolved. From germline, CDR1 is GTSNPN and CDR2 SVGIG (reference sequence). This CDR3 has 13 residues. V was pared by 4 bases and J by 8 bases, with 12 bases between. DNA of the CDR3: TGTGCCTGGAATCCCTACCCTGATTCACCCCTCCACTTT. The encoded protein is CAWNPYPDSPLHF.

This clone has more than one count but fewer than ten. The chain has TRBV13 and TRBJ1-2, with 7 bases lining up with TRBD1. CDR3 length equals 13 residues. With V trimmed by 5 bases and J by 6 bases, 6 bases remained unmatched. Germline V gene lookup returns CDR1 PRHDT and CDR2 FYEKMQ (reference sequence). CDR3 residues: CASSRSGGHGYTF. The CDR3 bases are TGTGCCAGCAGCCGATCAGGGGGGCATGGCTACACCTTC.

The rearrangement links TRBV10-3 to TRBJ1-3, with D possibly being TRBD1 (6 bases). V shed 10 bases and J shed 1 base, with 14 bases lying between them. CDR1 and CDR2 (germline): ENHRY, SYGVKD. The CDR3 has 14 residues. The CDR3 region is CATSSQGSGNTIYF. Here the CDR3 DNA reads TGTGCCACTTCCTCTCAGGGGTCTGGAAACACCATATATTTT.

The chain links TRBV29-1 to TRBJ2-7, with a weak D call TRBD1 (7 bases). Germline-derived CDR1 and CDR2 are SQVTM and ANQGSEA. The CDR3 runs 16 residues. V was trimmed by 6 bases and J by 1 base, leaving 22 bases between them. The CDR3 protein is CSVAGTVSGGSYEQYF. The CDR3 region has the DNA TGCAGCGTAGCCGGGACAGTTTCTGGGGGGTCCTACGAGCAGTACTTC.